A single count supports the clone carrying this T cell receptor beta chain. The data derive from a study of CD8+CD57+ T cells in acquired aplastic anemia. CDR3 length: 12 residues. The V and J ends lost 10 bases and 10 bases, in that order; junction bases with no gene match: 8. CDR1 is LNHNV, CDR2 YYDKDF, per germline (reference sequence). CDR3 and TCR beta VDJ profiling relied on genomic DNA as the template. MiXCR, run by TCRdb on the reads, gives a single entry per CDR3 protein. The sample holds 200,000 to 250,000 distinct CDR3 sequences, roughly 33% seen once. The sequence was collected from a human donor in good health, serving as a control. The chain employs TRBV15 and TRBJ2-1; 9 bases are a match to TRBD2. The sample was sorted CD4+, CD8+, or CD8+CD57+ T cells (not recorded which) from PBMCs. The CDR3 region has the DNA TGTGCCAGCGGGACTAGCCGGGGCGAGCAGTTCTTC. The encoded protein is CASGTSRGEQFF.